These 26 T cell receptor beta chains share one sample of origin, sequenced in a study of OX40 agonist ivuxolimab in advanced cancers. The table came from immunoSEQ multiplex PCR; TCRdb's copy has only in-frame clones and leaves some out. The table shows approximately 7,000 clones, with 70% to 80% occurring only once. Sample: CD4+ or CD8+ T cells sorted from blood, taken in a trial of the OX40 agonist ivuxolimab. Receptor source: an adult with an advanced solid tumor such as melanoma, head and neck, liver or kidney cancer.

The CDR3 DNA reads as TGTGCCAGCAGTGAAGGTCCAGGTCCTAATGAAAAACTGTTTTTT. Amino acid sequence: CASSEGPGPNEKLFF. J is TRBJ1-4 and V is TRBV25-1; the D is unclear. The CDR3 is 15 residues long. V lost 2 bases, J lost 3 bases, and 10 bases lay in between. Germline CDR1 is MGHDK and CDR2 is SYGVNS.

V and J are TRBV6-1 and TRBJ2-1, with 8 bases matching TRBD1. The CDR3 is 15 residues long. The germline gives CDR1 MNHNS, CDR2 SASEGT. J lost 2 bases, V lost 6 bases, and 6 bases had no gene match. In DNA, the CDR3 is TGTGCCAGCAGGGTGGGACAGGCCACCTACAATGAGCAGTTCTTC. Protein: CASRVGQATYNEQFF.

The chain employs TRBV11-2 and TRBJ1-3; D might be TRBD1 (5 bases). The germline V and J ends were trimmed by 4 bases and 1 base, with 8 bases remaining between them. The germline V gene encodes CDR1 SGHAT and CDR2 FQNNGV. The CDR3 has 14 amino acids. CDR3 region: CASSSGISGNTIYF. The CDR3 DNA is TGTGCCAGCAGCTCAGGGATTTCTGGAAACACCATATATTTT.

In its sample, this clone was seen a few times. The rearrangement uses TRBV18 and TRBJ2-7; unclear D gene. The V end was cut by 6 bases, the J end by 6 bases, with 15 bases between. This CDR3 is 13 amino acids long. Germline CDR1 reads KGHSH; CDR2 reads LQKENI. Written as DNA, the CDR3 is TGTGCCAGCTCTCCCGGGCAGGATTTCGAGCAGTACTTC. Its translation: CASSPGQDFEQYF.

The rearrangement uses TRBV25-1 and TRBJ2-3; 10 bases are shared with TRBD2. J gave up 2 bases and V 5 bases, and 4 bases lay outside the gene matches. CDR1 and CDR2 (germline): MGHDK, SYGVNS. This CDR3 comprises 15 residues. The CDR3 nucleotides are TGTGCCAGCAGTTCCCTAGCGGGGGTCACAGATACGCAGTATTTT. This translates into CASSSLAGVTDTQYF.

The sample holds a few counts of this clone. V usage is TRBV9 and J usage is TRBJ2-1; TRBD1 matches at 9 bases. CDR1 and CDR2 from the germline V gene are SGDLS and YYNGEE. V lost 3 bases to trimming and J lost 11 bases; unmatched junction nucleotides: 15. The CDR3 totals 16 residues. Here the CDR3 DNA reads TGTGCCAGCAGCGGTTTTTCCGGGACAGGGTCTGGTCAGCAGTTCTTC. It specifies CASSGFSGTGSGQQFF.

V is TRBV5-1 and J is TRBJ2-1, with 12 bases aligning to TRBD2. This CDR3 spans 16 amino acids. CDR1 is SGHRS and CDR2 is YFSETQ in the germline V gene. V dropped 3 bases and J dropped 8; count of bases not matched to a gene: 9. The CDR3 here is CASSSPTSGSTYEQFF. DNA of the CDR3: TGCGCCAGCAGCTCTCCGACTAGCGGGAGTACCTATGAGCAGTTCTTC.

Details on this clone: The same CDR3 is also encoded by other DNA sequences in this sample. The rearrangement joins TRBV30 to TRBJ1-2; D may be TRBD1 (6 bases). The V end was cut by 5 bases, the J end by 2 bases, with 6 bases between. This CDR3 is 11 amino acids long. Per germline, CDR1 GTSNPN and CDR2 SVGIG (reference sequence). CDR3 in DNA: TGTGCCTGGGGGGGCAACTATGGCTACACCTTC. Translation gives CAWGGNYGYTF.

The rearrangement links TRBV28 to TRBJ2-7, with D unresolved. Trimming took off 2 bases at V and 7 bases at J, with 12 bases between the two ends. Germline lookup yields CDR1 MDHEN and CDR2 SYDVKM. The length of the CDR3 is 13 residues. CDR3 protein: CASSLNLFVEQYF. As DNA, the CDR3 is TGTGCCAGCAGTTTAAATCTCTTCGTAGAGCAGTACTTC.

Concerning this clone itself: The same CDR3 arises from other DNA sequences in this sample as well. The chain couples TRBV7-9 to TRBJ2-7, with 7 bases that match TRBD2. The CDR3 has 14 amino acids. V was clipped by 4 bases and J by 3 bases; unmatched bases: 6. Germline values: CDR1 SEHNR, CDR2 FQNEAQ (reference sequence). In DNA, the CDR3 is TGTGCCAGCAGCTCTAGCGGAGTTAGCTACGAGCAGTACTTC. It codes for CASSSSGVSYEQYF.

The chain recombines TRBV5-1 with TRBJ2-1; 9 bases match TRBD1. The CDR3 spans 17 residues. Germline V gene data show CDR1 as SGHRS and CDR2 as YFSETQ. J gave up 6 bases and V 2 bases, and 12 bases lay outside the gene matches. CDR3: CASSFRQGEVSRNEQFF. The CDR3 region has the DNA TGCGCCAGCAGCTTTCGACAGGGGGAAGTATCTCGCAATGAGCAGTTCTTC.

J is TRBJ2-1 and V is TRBV7-9; 9 nucleotides match TRBD1. The V segment lost 2 bases and the J segment 8 bases; nucleotides outside the gene matches: 10. CDR1 and CDR2 (germline): SEHNR, FQNEAQ (reference sequence). This CDR3 contains 16 residues. The CDR3 loop is CASSLHPGQGTDEQFF. As DNA, the CDR3 is TGTGCCAGCAGCTTACACCCGGGACAGGGCACGGATGAGCAGTTCTTC.

V usage is TRBV10-1 and J usage is TRBJ1-1, with D unclear. V was trimmed by 5 bases and J by 2 bases, leaving 15 bases between them. The V gene's germline CDR1 is WNHNN and CDR2 SYGVQD (reference sequence). This CDR3 has 15 residues. The CDR3 DNA reads as TGCGCCAGCAGTTGGACCACAGCAAACAACACTGAAGCTTTCTTT. The encoded protein is CASSWTTANNTEAFF.

The rearrangement uses TRBV5-6 and TRBJ2-1, with 14 positions matching TRBD2. V shed 4 bases and J 8 bases; nucleotides not matched to a gene: 11. In germline, CDR1 is SGHDT, CDR2 YYEEEE. The CDR3 totals 17 residues. The CDR3 nucleotides are TGTGCCAGCAGCCCTGGACTAGCGGGAGGAACGAGGTATGAGCAGTTCTTC. Translated: CASSPGLAGGTRYEQFF.

The V call is TRBV4-3, the J call TRBJ2-7; 7 nucleotides match TRBD1. This CDR3 is 16 amino acids long. V trimming: 1 base; J trimming: 2 bases; junction bases outside the gene matches: 8. Germline V gene data show CDR1 as LGHNA and CDR2 as YSLEER. The DNA for the CDR3 is TGCGCCAGCAGCCAAGGGTGGGCGACAGGGACCTACGAGCAGTACTTC. Amino acid sequence: CASSQGWATGTYEQYF.

This rearrangement joins TRBV6-9 to TRBJ1-4; D not certain. Germline CDR1 MNHGY, CDR2 SVAAGI. The CDR3 runs 13 residues. Trimming removed 3 bases from V and 4 bases from J, with 6 bases in between. The CDR3 reads CASSYELNEKLFF. CDR3 nucleotides: TGTGCCAGCAGTTACGAGCTTAATGAAAAACTGTTTTTT.

This clone was counted only a few times. This rearrangement joins TRBV6-1 to TRBJ1-1; 8 nucleotides align to TRBD1. Looked up from germline, CDR1 is MNHNS and CDR2 is SASEGT. The junction had 2 bases not matched to a gene; V was cut back by 2 bases and J by 3 bases. CDR3 length: 14 residues. The DNA for the CDR3 is TGTGCCAGCAGTGAACCAGGGGGCCACACTGAAGCTTTCTTT. Residues: CASSEPGGHTEAFF.

This chain links TRBV9 with TRBJ1-3, with D hard to call. Germline CDR1 is SGDLS and CDR2 is YYNGEE. Trimming took 3 bases from V and 0 from J, leaving 16 bases between them. There are 17 residues in the CDR3. The CDR3 spells CASSASTGMFSGNTIYF. The CDR3 nucleotides read TGTGCCAGCAGCGCCTCGACGGGAATGTTCTCTGGAAACACCATATATTTT.

This sequence joins TRBV28 and TRBJ1-4; the D gene is possibly TRBD1 (6 bases). The CDR3 has 17 amino acids. Germline assignment: CDR1 MDHEN and CDR2 SYDVKM. V was pared by 5 bases and J by 0 bases, with 16 bases between. CDR3: CASSPGRGQSTNEKLFF. The CDR3 bases are TGTGCCAGCAGTCCTGGAAGAGGACAGTCAACTAATGAAAAACTGTTTTTT. The full variable domain, its missing parts supplied by reference TRBV28 and TRBJ1-4, is DVKVTQSSRYLVKRTGEKVFLECVQDMDHENMFWYRQDPGLGLRLIYFSYDVKMKEKGDIPEGYSVSREKKERFSLILESASTNQTSMYLCASSPGRGQSTNEKLFFGSGTQLSVL.

This chain connects TRBV29-1 to TRBJ1-1; 8 bases map to TRBD1. V lost 2 bases, J lost 1 base, and 3 bases stayed unmatched. Germline V gives CDR1 SQVTM, CDR2 ANQGSEA. This CDR3 has 14 residues. The CDR3 region is CSVELRGRNTEAFF. The CDR3 region has the DNA TGCAGCGTTGAACTCAGGGGGCGGAACACTGAAGCTTTCTTT.

This chain joins TRBV6-1 and TRBJ1-2; no reliable D call. This CDR3 region has 12 residues. Looked up from germline, CDR1 is MNHNS and CDR2 is SASEGT. V shed 2 bases and J shed 7 bases, with 8 bases lying between them. The CDR3 DNA reads TGTGCCAGCAGTGAAATGGGTGGTGGCTACACCTTC. It yields the protein CASSEMGGGYTF.

The CDR3 spells CASSLGHPSNQPQHF. CDR3 nucleotides: TGTGCCAGCAGTTTAGGGCACCCGAGCAATCAGCCCCAGCATTTT. The rearrangement links TRBV27 to TRBJ1-5; D call uncertain. Germline CDR1 and CDR2: MNHEY and SMNVEV (reference sequence). Between the trimmed V and J ends, which lost 2 bases and 1 base, there was a span of 9 bases. CDR3 length: 15 amino acids.

This chain uses TRBV4-3 with TRBJ2-7, with D possibly TRBD2 on 6 matching bases. Germline CDR1 is LGHNA and CDR2 is YSLEER. This CDR3 spans 15 amino acids. V was shortened by 0 bases and J by 4 bases, with 13 bases between the two germline ends. The CDR3 coding sequence is TGCGCCAGCAGCCAAGAGGAGGGGTACGGTTACGAGCAGTACTTC. Its translation: CASSQEEGYGYEQYF.

The chain joins TRBV2 to TRBJ2-7; 11 bases fit TRBD2. The V segment lost 6 bases and the J segment 2 bases; nucleotides outside the gene matches: 6. Germline values: CDR1 SNHLY, CDR2 FYNNEI. The CDR3 runs to 15 residues. The CDR3 DNA sequence: TGTGCCAGCAGCACGGGACTAGCGGTACCCTACGAGCAGTACTTC. It encodes CASSTGLAVPYEQYF.

The chain has TRBV9 and TRBJ2-3; D is ambiguous. Germline-derived CDR1 and CDR2 are SGDLS and YYNGEE. CDR3 length equals 15 residues. V shed 0 bases and J shed 1 base, with 9 bases lying between them. CDR3 residues: CASSVAFAGTDTQYF. In DNA, the CDR3 is TGTGCCAGCAGCGTAGCTTTTGCGGGCACAGATACGCAGTATTTT.

This chain uses TRBV28 with TRBJ2-3, with 7 bases aligning to TRBD2. V shed 5 bases and J 5 bases; nucleotides not matched to a gene: 10. Germline-derived CDR1 and CDR2 are MDHEN and SYDVKM. The CDR3 loop spans 15 amino acids. The CDR3 sequence is CASSTGLSVQDTQYF. The CDR3 nucleotides read TGTGCCAGCAGTACGGGACTATCGGTGCAAGATACGCAGTATTTT.